The 14 T cell receptor beta chains listed next were all sequenced from one sample in a study of T cell repertoires in cytomegalovirus infection. TCRdb reanalysed the reads using MiXCR and keeps one entry per CDR3 protein. Counted here are some 500,000 distinct CDR3 sequences, roughly 34% occurring once; the ten biggest clones make up roughly a sixth. No antigen has been assigned to these receptors. This material consisted of cultured PBMCs, taken from culture after CMV antigen stimulation. These TCRs come from a human donor in good health (CMV status not recorded). Some clones in this sample may be carry-over from other donors' samples.

This clonotype was recorded at least ten times. V gene TRBV7-2 combines with J gene TRBJ2-1, with 9 bases aligning to TRBD2. The CDR3 spans 15 residues. V lost 1 base, J lost 3 bases, and 1 base stayed unmatched. Germline V CDR1 and CDR2: SGHTA, FQGNSA. CDR3 loop: CASSLGAGGYNEQFF. The CDR3 DNA reads as TGTGCCAGCAGCTTAGGAGCGGGAGGCTACAATGAGCAGTTCTTC. Full variable domain (missing parts from reference TRBV7-2 and TRBJ2-1): GAGVSQSPSNKVTEKGKDVELRCDPISGHTALYWYRQSLGQGLEFLIYFQGNSAPDKSGLPSDRFSAERTGGSVSTLTIQRTQQEDSAVYLCASSLGAGGYNEQFFGPGTRLTVL.

In its sample, this clonotype was seen a few times. The CDR3 nucleotides read TGTGCCAGCAGCCCGGACAGGCTAAGCACAGATACGCAGTATTTT. It is translated as CASSPDRLSTDTQYF. The rearrangement uses TRBV5-6 and TRBJ2-3; the match to TRBD1 covers 7 bases. Trimming removed 4 bases from V and 0 bases from J; junction bases left unmatched: 5. The germline V gene has CDR1 SGHDT and CDR2 YYEEEE. This CDR3 comprises 15 residues. Full variable domain (rest looked up from reference TRBV5-6 and TRBJ2-3): DAGVTQSPTHLIKTRGQQVTLRCSPKSGHDTVSWYQQALGQGPQFIFQYYEEEERQRGNFPDRFSGHQFPNYSSELNVNALLLGDSALYLCASSPDRLSTDTQYFGPGTRLTVL.

This chain connects TRBV4-1 to TRBJ1-1; maybe TRBD1 (6 bases). Germline V gene lookup returns CDR1 MGHRA and CDR2 YSYEKL. The CDR3 runs to 14 residues. The V end was cut by 10 bases, the J end by 0 bases, with 15 bases between. For the CDR3, the DNA is TGCGCCACCGGGGCGACAGGCGTGAACACTGAAGCTTTCTTT. Translated, it gives CATGATGVNTEAFF.

This chain joins TRBV4-1 and TRBJ2-7, with 9 bases aligning to TRBD2. The CDR3 runs to 17 residues. J gave up 4 bases and V 5 bases, and 15 bases lay outside the gene matches. Germline assignment: CDR1 MGHRA and CDR2 YSYEKL. For the CDR3, the DNA is TGCGCCAGCAGCGTAGGAGCGGGAGGCCTTACCCCATACGAGCAGTACGTC. Translated, it gives CASSVGAGGLTPYEQYV.

This clonotype was counted only a few times. The rearrangement links TRBV7-3 to TRBJ2-3, with 10 bases fitting TRBD2. The CDR3 has 17 amino acids. The V and J ends lost 7 bases and 1 base, in that order; junction bases with no gene match: 11. The V gene's germline CDR1 is SGHTA and CDR2 FQGTGA. CDR3 protein: CASNQPGLAFRTDTQYF. CDR3 DNA: TGTGCCAGCAACCAACCGGGACTAGCGTTCCGCACAGATACGCAGTATTTT.

This clonotype appeared a few times. This rearrangement joins TRBV7-4 to TRBJ2-1, with TRBD2 as a possible D gene (5 bases). Germline loops: CDR1 SGHVT, CDR2 SQSDAQ. The V end lost 5 bases, the J end lost 3 bases, and 14 bases lay between the germline ends. This CDR3 comprises 15 residues. The CDR3 DNA sequence: TGTGCCAGCAGCCCCGTGCCAGCGGACTACAATGAGCAGTTCTTC. Amino acid sequence: CASSPVPADYNEQFF.

The CDR3 loop is CASSGGTGGANNEQFF. For the CDR3, the DNA is TGTGCCAGCAGCGGGGGGACAGGGGGAGCAAACAATGAGCAGTTCTTC. The genes are TRBV5-4 and TRBJ2-1; 11 nucleotides align to TRBD1. The germline V gene has CDR1 SGHNT and CDR2 YYREEE (reference sequence). The CDR3 is 16 residues long. V dropped 4 bases and J dropped 5; count of bases not matched to a gene: 8.

At least ten counts were recorded for this clonotype. The V and J genes are TRBV7-2 and TRBJ1-1; D is uncertain. The CDR3 has 13 residues. Looked up from germline, CDR1 is SGHTA and CDR2 is FQGNSA. Between the trimmed V and J ends, which lost 1 base and 4 bases, there was a span of 7 bases. DNA of the CDR3: TGTGCCAGCAGCTTAGATCCGAGCACTGAAGCTTTCTTT. The encoded protein is CASSLDPSTEAFF.

This clonotype has only a few counts. The V call is TRBV4-3, the J call TRBJ2-1; 7 positions match TRBD2. CDR1 is LGHNA and CDR2 is YSLEER in the germline V gene. The CDR3 length is 15 residues. The junction had 7 bases not matched to a gene; V was cut back by 1 base and J by 7 bases. CDR3 loop: CASSQVAGARNEQFF. In DNA form, the CDR3 reads TGCGCCAGCAGCCAAGTTGCGGGAGCGAGAAATGAGCAGTTCTTC.

This clonotype has more than one count but fewer than ten. The V and J genes are TRBV5-3 and TRBJ2-5; D perhaps matches TRBD2 (5 bases). TRBV5-3 is an ORF, and what it does is uncertain. The CDR3 has 15 amino acids. The germline V and J ends were trimmed by 8 bases and 4 bases, with 21 bases remaining between them. In DNA, the CDR3 is TGTGCCAGCAGCACAACTGGGATAGCGACAGAGACCCAGTACTTC. It is translated as CASSTTGIATETQYF.

This clonotype occurred a few times. The chain combines TRBV19 with TRBJ2-1, with D perhaps matching TRBD1 (6 bases). V lost 5 bases to trimming and J lost 9 bases, with 11 bases between them. Germline CDR1 LNHDA, CDR2 SQIVND (reference sequence). This CDR3 comprises 12 residues. The CDR3 region is CASSPNRAEQFF. CDR3 bases: TGTGCCAGTAGTCCCAACAGGGCTGAGCAGTTCTTC.

J is TRBJ2-2 and V is TRBV9; D is ambiguous. Trimming left V 0 bases short and J 8 bases short, with 14 bases between. This CDR3 is built from 15 residues. Germline V gene sequence: CDR1 SGDLS, CDR2 YYNGEE. CDR3 coding DNA: TGTGCCAGCAGCGTAGGGACCTACGGTGCGGGGGAGCTGTTTTTT. Translating it yields CASSVGTYGAGELFF. The complete variable domain, with remaining parts taken from reference TRBV9 and TRBJ2-2, reads DSGVTQTPKHLITATGQRVTLRCSPRSGDLSVYWYQQSLDQGLQFLIQYYNGEERAKGNILERFSAQQFPDLHSELNLSSLELGDSALYFCASSVGTYGAGELFFGEGSRLTVL.

The V and J genes are TRBV7-8 and TRBJ2-1, with TRBD2 identical over 15 bases. The CDR3 totals 16 residues. The germline V gene has CDR1 SGHVS and CDR2 FQNEAQ. V trimming: 4 bases; J trimming: 7 bases; junction bases outside the gene matches: 5. CDR3 protein: CASSSWTSGRGNEQFF. The DNA of the CDR3 is TGTGCCAGCAGCTCGTGGACTAGCGGGAGGGGGAATGAGCAGTTCTTC.

In its sample, this clonotype was seen a few times. The chain has TRBV7-9 and TRBJ2-1; maybe TRBD2 (6 bases). Germline V gene sequence: CDR1 SEHNR, CDR2 FQNEAQ (reference sequence). The CDR3 spans 18 residues. V was cut by 4 bases and J by 0 bases, with 19 bases left in between. Here the CDR3 DNA reads TGTGCCAGCAGCTCCGTGAAAGCGGGCGTACTCTCCTACAATGAGCAGTTCTTC. It specifies CASSSVKAGVLSYNEQFF.